This entry lists 23 T cell receptor beta chains sequenced from one sample in a study of shared clonotypes between healthy human individuals. Using immunoSEQ multiplex PCR, the repertoire was profiled, and TCRdb retains in-frame clones only, with some absent. The sample shows 1.5 million to 1.9 million clones, around 98% of them seen only once. The sequenced sample consisted of naive CD4+ T cells sorted from blood. Subset denoted: CD45RA+ positively selected. All receptors derive from a young man in good health.

This clone was seen just once. The V call is TRBV2, the J call TRBJ2-1, with D tentatively TRBD2 (5 bases). CDR1 is SNHLY and CDR2 is FYNNEI in the germline V gene. The CDR3 has 12 amino acids. V lost 6 bases and J lost 8, with 11 bases in between. The CDR3: CASSGDSDEQFF. CDR3 sequence (DNA): TGTGCCAGCAGCGGAGATAGCGATGAGCAGTTCTTC. The whole variable domain, remainder taken from reference TRBV2 and TRBJ2-1, is EPEVTQTPSHQVTQMGQEVILRCVPISNHLYFYWYRQILGQKVEFLVSFYNNEISEKSEIFDDQFSVERPDGSNFTLKIRSTKLEDSAMYFCASSGDSDEQFFGPGTRLTVL.

This chain joins TRBV5-1 and TRBJ1-2; the match to TRBD1 covers 7 bases. With V trimmed by 2 bases and J by 6 bases, 7 bases remained unmatched. Germline CDR1 and CDR2: SGHRS and YFSETQ. The CDR3 covers 14 residues. This CDR3 is CASSLPGQSHGYTF. The CDR3 coding sequence is TGCGCCAGCAGCTTACCGGGACAGTCCCATGGCTACACCTTC.

The chain uses TRBV2 and TRBJ2-1; TRBD1 is a possible D gene (6 bases). The ends were cut back, 2 bases at V and 6 bases at J, with 14 bases in the middle. This CDR3 region has 15 residues. The germline gives CDR1 SNHLY, CDR2 FYNNEI. The CDR3 loop is CASSENRAVANEQFF. The CDR3 nucleotides are TGTGCCAGCAGTGAAAACAGGGCAGTCGCCAATGAGCAGTTCTTC.

CDR3 coding DNA: TGTGCCAGCAGCTATACCGGACTGATAGATACGCAGTATTTT. Translating gives CASSYTGLIDTQYF. The chain combines TRBV14 with TRBJ2-3; tentative D call: TRBD2 (5 bases). The CDR3 runs 14 residues. Germline V lookup: CDR1 SGHDN, CDR2 FVKESK. Trimming removed 5 bases at V and 5 bases at J, with 14 bases between. Combining the CDR3 with reference TRBV14 and TRBJ2-3 gives the whole variable domain EAGVTQFPSHSVIEKGQTVTLRCDPISGHDNLYWYRRVMGKEIKFLLHFVKESKQDESGMPNNRFLAERTGGTYSTLKVQPAELEDSGVYFCASSYTGLIDTQYFGPGTRLTVL.

This chain uses TRBV6-6 with TRBJ1-1; D ambiguous. Germline CDR1 MNHNY, CDR2 SVGAGI (reference sequence). V lost 2 bases and J lost 7, with 2 bases in between. This CDR3 has 10 residues. The DNA of the CDR3 is TGTGCCAGCAGTTACGATGAAGCTTTCTTT. Translation: CASSYDEAFF.

V and J are TRBV6-1 and TRBJ2-2; the D is unclear. The CDR3 loop spans 15 amino acids. Trimming took off 1 base at V and 7 bases at J, with 13 bases between the two ends. Per germline, CDR1 MNHNS and CDR2 SASEGT. Here the CDR3 DNA reads TGTGCCAGCAGTGAAGATGGGGATGACGTCGGGGAGCTGTTTTTT. This translates into CASSEDGDDVGELFF.

DNA for the CDR3: TGTGCCAGCAGTTTTGTCCGGGAAGACAATCAGCCCCAGCATTTT. Protein product: CASSFVREDNQPQHF. The rearrangement joins TRBV28 to TRBJ1-5; D is unresolved. The CDR3 has 15 residues. Germline V gene sequence: CDR1 MDHEN, CDR2 SYDVKM. The V end lost 3 bases, the J end lost 3 bases, and 12 bases lay between the germline ends.

V usage is TRBV28 and J usage is TRBJ1-5; TRBD1 aligns across 10 bases. Trimming cost V 8 bases and J 6 bases; bases outside gene matches: 1. CDR3 length: 12 amino acids. Germline values: CDR1 MDHEN, CDR2 SYDVKM. CDR3 in amino acids: CASRDRGQPQHF. As DNA, the CDR3 is TGTGCCAGCCGGGACAGGGGTCAGCCCCAGCATTTT.

The chain couples TRBV7-2 to TRBJ1-2, with TRBD1 matching 7 bases. Germline CDR1 is SGHTA and CDR2 is FQGNSA. The CDR3 runs 14 residues. Trimming removed 5 bases from V and 5 bases from J; junction bases left unmatched: 8. The CDR3 nucleotides read TGTGCCAGCAGCCCCCGGGACAGACGATATGGCTACACCTTC. This translates into CASSPRDRRYGYTF.

The chain employs TRBV5-1 and TRBJ2-7, with D perhaps TRBD2 (5 bases). CDR3 length: 16 amino acids. V lost 0 bases and J 1 base, leaving 14 bases between the germline ends. Germline V gene data show CDR1 as SGHRS and CDR2 as YFSETQ. CDR3 in DNA: TGCGCCAGCAGCTTGGCCATCCTAACGGGGTCCTACGAGCAGTACTTC. It codes for CASSLAILTGSYEQYF.

The V and J genes are TRBV28 and TRBJ2-4; no firm D call. The V end was cut by 3 bases, the J end by 2 bases, with 8 bases between. Germline CDR1 reads MDHEN; CDR2 reads SYDVKM. The CDR3 is 14 residues long. This chain's CDR3 is CASSFGLTKNIQYF. As DNA, the CDR3 is TGTGCCAGCAGTTTCGGATTGACCAAAAACATTCAGTACTTC.

The chain recombines TRBV7-2 with TRBJ2-3, with D perhaps being TRBD1 or TRBD2 (5 bases each). V lost 4 bases to trimming and J lost 4 bases, with 9 bases between them. Per the germline V gene, CDR1 is SGHTA and CDR2 is FQGNSA. The CDR3 runs 13 residues. CDR3 in DNA: TGTGCCAGCAGCTCCCTGGGGGCAGATACGCAGTATTTT. This encodes CASSSLGADTQYF.

This sequence joins TRBV27 and TRBJ2-7; D ambiguous. The ends were cut back, 7 bases at V and 1 base at J, with 11 bases in the middle. The CDR3 length is 13 residues. The germline CDR1 and CDR2 sequences are MNHEY and SMNVEV (reference sequence). The CDR3 loop is CASTPGPSYEQYF. The CDR3 DNA is TGTGCCAGCACCCCGGGCCCATCCTACGAGCAGTACTTC.

Details on this clone: Additional DNA sequences in this sample encode the identical CDR3. The chain is built from TRBV7-9 and TRBJ2-1; TRBD2 agrees at 11 bases. The CDR3 totals 16 residues. The junction had 8 bases not matched to a gene; V was cut back by 5 bases and J by 5 bases. Germline CDR1 and CDR2: SEHNR and FQNEAQ (reference sequence). The CDR3 DNA is TGTGCCAGCAGCCTGCCCCCGGGACTAGCGGACAATGAGCAGTTCTTC. Its translation is CASSLPPGLADNEQFF.

The gene calls are TRBV10-3 and TRBJ2-7; 11 bases match TRBD2. The CDR3 spans 15 residues. V shed 6 bases and J 3 bases; nucleotides not matched to a gene: 7. Per the germline V gene, CDR1 is ENHRY and CDR2 is SYGVKD. In DNA, the CDR3 is TGTGCCATCAGGGACCTTACTAGCGGGGGCTACGAGCAGTACTTC. Translation: CAIRDLTSGGYEQYF.

The chain couples TRBV19 to TRBJ2-5; D uncertain. This CDR3 is built from 13 residues. V lost 6 bases and J lost 2, with 10 bases in between. Germline V gene lookup returns CDR1 LNHDA and CDR2 SQIVND (reference sequence). In DNA form, the CDR3 reads TGTGCCAGTAGAGGTCCAGCGCAAGAGACCCAGTACTTC. It yields the protein CASRGPAQETQYF. The entire variable domain, with the rest obtained from reference TRBV19 and TRBJ2-5, is as follows: DGGITQSPKYLFRKEGQNVTLSCEQNLNHDAMYWYRQDPGQGLRLIYYSQIVNDFQKGDIAEGYSVSREKKESFPLTVTSAQKNPTAFYLCASRGPAQETQYFGPGTRLLVL.

The chain has TRBV29-1 and TRBJ2-2; the match to TRBD2 covers 13 bases. The CDR3 is 21 residues long. Germline values: CDR1 SQVTM, CDR2 ANQGSEA. V was pared by 3 bases and J by 4 bases, with 20 bases of the junction left unmatched. The CDR3 sequence is CSVEKEGTAGLAGISTGELFF. The DNA for the CDR3 is TGCAGCGTTGAGAAGGAAGGGACTGCGGGACTAGCGGGAATCAGCACCGGGGAGCTGTTTTTT.

This clone appeared a single time. This chain joins TRBV11-2 and TRBJ2-2; D may be TRBD2 (5 bases). CDR3 size: 15 residues. The germline V gene has CDR1 SGHAT and CDR2 FQNNGV. Trimming took 0 bases from V and 5 from J, leaving 10 bases between them. CDR3 in DNA: TGTGCCAGCAGCTTAGATCCGAGAGGGACCGGGGAGCTGTTTTTT. Translating gives CASSLDPRGTGELFF. The complete variable domain, with remaining parts taken from reference TRBV11-2 and TRBJ2-2, reads EAGVAQSPRYKIIEKRQSVAFWCNPISGHATLYWYQQILGQGPKLLIQFQNNGVVDDSQLPKDRFSAERLKGVDSTLKIQPAKLEDSAVYLCASSLDPRGTGELFFGEGSRLTVL.

The DNA for the CDR3 is TGTGCCAGCAGTATGCCGGGACAGGGGGTGGTAGAGCAGTACTTC. Translating gives CASSMPGQGVVEQYF. V is TRBV6-5 and J is TRBJ2-7, with 11 positions matching TRBD1. J was trimmed by 7 bases and V by 5 bases; bases with no gene match: 10. There are 15 residues in the CDR3. Germline assignment: CDR1 MNHEY and CDR2 SVGAGI.

This sequence joins TRBV30 and TRBJ2-1; TRBD1 matches 9 bases. Germline CDR1 and CDR2: GTSNPN and SVGIG (reference sequence). The J segment lost 2 bases and the V segment lost 0 bases, leaving 5 bases of the junction unmatched. CDR3 size: 16 residues. The chain's CDR3 is CAWSVRGTGPYNEQFF. The CDR3 DNA reads as TGTGCCTGGAGTGTACGCGGGACAGGGCCCTACAATGAGCAGTTCTTC.

V is TRBV28 and J is TRBJ1-1, with TRBD1 matching over 8 bases. There are 13 residues in the CDR3. Germline values: CDR1 MDHEN, CDR2 SYDVKM. V trimming: 7 bases; J trimming: 4 bases; junction bases outside the gene matches: 5. This chain's CDR3 is CASNLRGPTEAFF. In DNA, the CDR3 is TGTGCCAGCAATCTCAGGGGGCCCACTGAAGCTTTCTTT.

The chain recombines TRBV7-8 with TRBJ1-2; possible D gene TRBD1, 6 bases. V lost 4 bases to trimming and J lost 8 bases, with 17 bases between them. The CDR3 spans 14 residues. Germline-derived CDR1 and CDR2 are SGHVS and FQNEAQ. In DNA, the CDR3 is TGTGCCAGCAGCTCGACGGTCGGGGGGCCGGGCTACACCTTC. Translation gives CASSSTVGGPGYTF.

The CDR3 DNA sequence: TGTGCCAGCAGTTCCTGGACGGGAAGCAGCAATCAGCCCCAGCATTTT. Encoded protein: CASSSWTGSSNQPQHF. The J gene is TRBJ1-5, the V gene TRBV28; no firm D call. Germline-derived CDR1 and CDR2 are MDHEN and SYDVKM. This CDR3 has 16 residues. V lost 4 bases, J lost 1 base, and 14 bases lay in between.